A single sample gave rise to the 23 T cell receptor beta chains below, sequenced in a study of T-cell memory formation after mild COVID-19. One entry per CDR3 protein, called by TCRdb with MiXCR from the 5' RACE reads. The top ten hold 23% of the sample, which has a few hundred thousand distinct CDR3 sequences, about a sixth seen once. Sequencing used PBMCs or a T cell subset sorted from them (not recorded which). Every receptor here comes from a man aged 18 to 35 who had mild COVID-19 (a few samples of this study predate the infection). Cell type and time point are not known.

This clonotype has just a few counts. This CDR3 is CASSNLGPNYGYTF. The CDR3 bases are TGTGCCAGCAGCAACCTCGGACCTAACTATGGCTACACCTTC. This sequence joins TRBV7-9 and TRBJ1-2; D is unresolved. The CDR3 sequence is 14 residues long. V gave up 5 bases and J gave up 0 bases, with 10 bases separating them. Germline V gene sequence: CDR1 SEHNR, CDR2 FQNEAQ (reference sequence).

J is TRBJ1-6 and V is TRBV10-3; 8 nucleotides align to TRBD1. Germline V gives CDR1 ENHRY, CDR2 SYGVKD. The CDR3 is 16 residues long. V trimming: 5 bases; J trimming: 10 bases; junction bases outside the gene matches: 13. This chain's CDR3 is CAISPSKGQDQSPLHF. As DNA, the CDR3 is TGTGCCATCAGTCCCAGTAAGGGACAGGATCAATCACCCCTCCACTTT.

This clonotype has a handful of counts. The chain employs TRBV4-1 and TRBJ1-5; D is uncertain. From germline, CDR1 is MGHRA and CDR2 YSYEKL. The CDR3 length is 16 residues. V lost 2 bases and J 0 bases, leaving 11 bases between the germline ends. The CDR3 sequence is CASSQYEWGSNQPQHF. CDR3 bases: TGCGCCAGCAGCCAATATGAGTGGGGTAGCAATCAGCCCCAGCATTTT.

This chain connects TRBV29-1 to TRBJ2-5; TRBD2 is a possible D gene (6 bases). Germline CDR1 and CDR2: SQVTM and ANQGSEA. CDR3 length: 13 residues. V was trimmed by 3 bases and J by 1 base, leaving 9 bases between them. CDR3 residues: CSVERGPQETQYF. The CDR3 DNA is TGCAGCGTTGAGCGGGGACCCCAAGAGACCCAGTACTTC.

This clonotype appeared a few times. This chain joins TRBV6-5 and TRBJ2-3, with 11 bases that match TRBD2. CDR3 length: 15 residues. V lost 6 bases, J lost 5 bases, and 7 bases stayed unmatched. Germline V lookup: CDR1 MNHEY, CDR2 SVGAGI. CDR3: CASRILAGAEDTQYF. The CDR3 bases are TGTGCCAGCAGGATACTAGCGGGGGCTGAAGATACGCAGTATTTT.

The gene calls are TRBV4-3 and TRBJ2-3; 10 bases align to TRBD2. The length of the CDR3 is 16 residues. The J segment lost 2 bases and the V segment lost 0 bases, leaving 2 bases of the junction unmatched. The V gene's germline CDR1 is LGHNA and CDR2 YSLEER. The CDR3 nucleotides read TGCGCCAGCAGCCAAGACGGGACTAGCGACACAGATACGCAGTATTTT. Protein sequence: CASSQDGTSDTDTQYF.

Many counts were recorded for this clonotype. The rearrangement uses TRBV7-2 and TRBJ1-5; D unresolved. The CDR3 covers 15 residues. The germline V gene has CDR1 SGHTA and CDR2 FQGNSA. The ends were cut back, 1 base at V and 9 bases at J, with 16 bases in the middle. CDR3 nucleotide sequence: TGTGCCAGCAGCTTAGATCCGGCGTCCTGGGGGCCCCAGCATTTT. Residues: CASSLDPASWGPQHF.

This clonotype was seen at least ten times. The V and J genes are TRBV6-2 or TRBV6-3 and TRBJ2-1, with 10 bases aligning to TRBD1. The V segment lost 5 bases and the J segment 8 bases; nucleotides outside the gene matches: 6. The CDR3 is 14 residues long. The germline V gene has CDR1 MNHEY and CDR2 SVGEGT. CDR3: CASSQGQGRDEQFF. CDR3 sequence (DNA): TGTGCCAGCAGTCAGGGACAGGGGAGGGATGAGCAGTTCTTC.

This clonotype counts as medium-sized. This chain joins TRBV14 and TRBJ1-1, with D tentatively TRBD1 (5 bases). V was shortened by 4 bases and J by 0 bases, with 12 bases between the two germline ends. CDR3 length: 15 residues. The germline CDR1 and CDR2 sequences are SGHDN and FVKESK. The CDR3 loop is CASSRGGALNTEAFF. CDR3 DNA: TGTGCCAGCAGCCGGGGAGGGGCTTTGAACACTGAAGCTTTCTTT.

The chain carries TRBV29-1 and TRBJ2-3; D is perhaps TRBD1 or TRBD2 (6 bases each). This CDR3 is built from 13 residues. V was cut by 6 bases and J by 6 bases, with 16 bases left in between. Germline loops: CDR1 SQVTM, CDR2 ANQGSEA. CDR3 in DNA: TGCAGCGTGAGGGGGACTGCGAGGGATACGCAGTATTTT. Translated: CSVRGTARDTQYF.

The J gene is TRBJ1-1, the V gene TRBV7-3; 7 bases map to TRBD1. The CDR3 has 13 residues. V was clipped by 5 bases and J by 3 bases; unmatched bases: 3. Germline V gene lookup returns CDR1 SGHTA and CDR2 FQGTGA. The CDR3 region is CASSRDSDTEAFF. Written as DNA, the CDR3 is TGTGCCAGCAGCCGGGACAGCGACACTGAAGCTTTCTTT.

Written as DNA, the CDR3 is TGTGCCAGCAGTCCCCTGAATTACTACGAGCAGTACTTC. This encodes CASSPLNYYEQYF. The gene calls are TRBV6-2 or TRBV6-3 and TRBJ2-7; D not certain. V was pared by 5 bases and J by 3 bases, with 11 bases between. The CDR3 runs 13 residues. Germline values: CDR1 MNHEY, CDR2 SVGEGT.

V usage is TRBV7-3 and J usage is TRBJ2-3; D remains ambiguous. The V end lost 2 bases, the J end lost 5 bases, and 11 bases lay between the germline ends. The CDR3 runs to 14 residues. In germline, CDR1 is SGHTA, CDR2 FQGTGA. As DNA, the CDR3 is TGTGCCAGCAGCTTACGTGGGCCCTTAGATACGCAGTATTTT. The encoded protein is CASSLRGPLDTQYF. The variable domain in full, with the rest retrieved from reference TRBV7-3 and TRBJ2-3, is GAGVSQTPSNKVTEKGKYVELRCDPISGHTALYWYRQSLGQGPEFLIYFQGTGAADDSGLPNDRFFAVRPEGSVSTLKIQRTERGDSAVYLCASSLRGPLDTQYFGPGTRLTVL.

The count of this clonotype is one. The V and J genes are TRBV7-9 and TRBJ1-2; D unclear. The CDR3 is 12 amino acids. Germline CDR1 reads SEHNR; CDR2 reads FQNEAQ (reference sequence). V lost 5 bases, J lost 11 bases, and 15 bases lay in between. CDR3 in DNA: TGTGCCAGCAGCCCCGCCGCGGAACATTACACCTTC. It specifies CASSPAAEHYTF.

The chain recombines TRBV27 with TRBJ1-6, with no clear D. CDR3 length: 15 amino acids. Per germline, CDR1 MNHEY and CDR2 SMNVEV (reference sequence). The germline V and J ends were trimmed by 3 bases and 5 bases, with 11 bases remaining between them. DNA for the CDR3: TGTGCCAGCAGTTTCTCCGGAGCCGATAATTCACCCCTCCACTTT. Protein: CASSFSGADNSPLHF.

This clonotype came up many times. This chain connects TRBV4-3 to TRBJ2-1; perhaps TRBD2 as D (6 bases). V was pared by 0 bases and J by 7 bases, with 22 bases between. Germline loops: CDR1 LGHNA, CDR2 YSLEER. The CDR3 length is 18 residues. CDR3 region: CASSQEHSGGALWNEQFF. CDR3 DNA: TGCGCCAGCAGCCAAGAACATTCCGGGGGAGCCCTTTGGAATGAGCAGTTCTTC.

The CDR3 sequence is CASRFAGDVYEQYF. CDR3 in DNA: TGTGCCAGCAGGTTCGCAGGGGACGTATACGAGCAGTACTTC. The chain is built from TRBV6-2 or TRBV6-3 and TRBJ2-7, with D possibly being TRBD1 (6 bases). V was pared by 6 bases and J by 4 bases, with 16 bases between. The CDR3 runs to 14 residues. Germline V gene lookup returns CDR1 MNHEY and CDR2 SVGEGT.

This chain joins TRBV2 and TRBJ1-5, with D perhaps matching TRBD1 (6 bases). The CDR3 spans 13 residues. Germline V gives CDR1 SNHLY, CDR2 FYNNEI. Trimming removed 7 bases from V and 5 bases from J, with 12 bases in between. The CDR3 DNA is TGTGCCAGCACACGCTCAGGGGATCAGCCCCAGCATTTT. Amino acid sequence: CASTRSGDQPQHF.

There are a few counts of this clonotype. The chain has TRBV15 and TRBJ2-1; TRBD2 matches 7 bases. This CDR3 has 17 residues. V shed 3 bases, J shed 0 bases, and the junction held 8 bases outside the gene matches. Germline V lookup: CDR1 LNHNV, CDR2 YYDKDF (reference sequence). In nucleotides, the CDR3 is TGTGCCACCAGCAGTCCCGCGCGGGGGAGCTCCTACAATGAGCAGTTCTTC. It specifies CATSSPARGSSYNEQFF. Full variable domain (remainder filled in from reference TRBV15 and TRBJ2-1): DAMVIQNPRYQVTQFGKPVTLSCSQTLNHNVMYWYQQKSSQAPKLLFHYYDKDFNNEADTPDNFQSRRPNTSFCFLDIRSPGLGDTAMYLCATSSPARGSSYNEQFFGPGTRLTVL.

This clonotype appeared a few times. The V call is TRBV4-1, the J call TRBJ2-1; no definite D call. With 0 bases removed from V and 5 bases from J, the gap between germline ends came to 11 bases. The V gene's germline CDR1 is MGHRA and CDR2 YSYEKL. CDR3 length: 15 amino acids. The CDR3, as DNA: TGCGCCAGCAGCCAAGATCAACTGGGGAACAATGAGCAGTTCTTC. Protein sequence: CASSQDQLGNNEQFF.

This rearrangement joins TRBV10-3 to TRBJ2-5; no clear D. Germline V gives CDR1 ENHRY, CDR2 SYGVKD. Trimming removed 3 bases from V and 5 bases from J, with 7 bases in between. This CDR3 is 12 amino acids long. This CDR3 is CAISDLGETQYF. Here the CDR3 DNA reads TGTGCCATCAGTGACCTGGGGGAGACCCAGTACTTC.

The chain is built from TRBV20-1 and TRBJ2-7; D unresolved. V lost 0 bases, J lost 2 bases, and 11 bases lay in between. The CDR3 spans 14 residues. CDR1 and CDR2 (germline): DFQATT, SNEGSKA (reference sequence). CDR3 region: CSARDQVATYEQYF. CDR3 DNA: TGCAGTGCTAGAGATCAGGTCGCAACCTACGAGCAGTACTTC.

A few counts support this clonotype. J is TRBJ2-5 and V is TRBV20-1, with D uncertain. The germline CDR1 and CDR2 sequences are DFQATT and SNEGSKA (reference sequence). The CDR3 consists of 11 residues. Trimming left V 5 bases short and J 5 bases short, with 9 bases between. The DNA for the CDR3 is TGCAGTGCTGAGCAATTGGAGACCCAGTACTTC. This sequence encodes CSAEQLETQYF.